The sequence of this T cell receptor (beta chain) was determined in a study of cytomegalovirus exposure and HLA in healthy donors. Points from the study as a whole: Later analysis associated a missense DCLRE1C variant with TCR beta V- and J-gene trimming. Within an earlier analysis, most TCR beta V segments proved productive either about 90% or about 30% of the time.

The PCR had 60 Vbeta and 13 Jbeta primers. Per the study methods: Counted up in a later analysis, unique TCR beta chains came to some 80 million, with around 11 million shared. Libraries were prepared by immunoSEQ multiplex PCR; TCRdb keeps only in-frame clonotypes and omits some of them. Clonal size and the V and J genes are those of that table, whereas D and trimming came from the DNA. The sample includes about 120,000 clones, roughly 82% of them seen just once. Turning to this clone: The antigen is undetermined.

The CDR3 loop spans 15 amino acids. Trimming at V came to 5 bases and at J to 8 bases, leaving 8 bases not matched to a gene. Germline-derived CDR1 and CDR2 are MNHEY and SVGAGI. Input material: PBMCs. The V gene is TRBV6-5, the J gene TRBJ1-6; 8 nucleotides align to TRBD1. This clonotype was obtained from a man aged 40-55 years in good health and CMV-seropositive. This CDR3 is CASSTFRGLDSPLHF. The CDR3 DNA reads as TGTGCCAGCAGTACATTCAGGGGGCTCGATTCACCCCTCCACTTT.